The subject of this entry is one TCR beta chain. Its antigen is undetermined. The data belong to a study of OX40 agonist ivuxolimab in advanced cancers. The overall study: Three individuals attained partial responses, comprising one hepatocellular carcinoma case and two cutaneous melanoma cases. Findings of the study overall: Some of the nonresponding patients also showed low levels of normalized T-cell clonal expansion. Relative to CD4+ cells, CD8+ T cells on average had more expanded clones.

V was shortened by 5 bases and J by 0 bases, with 22 bases between the two germline ends. The CDR3 covers 18 residues. From germline, CDR1 is SGHRS and CDR2 YFSETQ. Assay used: immunoSEQ multiplex PCR; TCRdb lists only in-frame clones, some missing. The sample gives some 81,000 clones, about 86% of which show up once; about 0.71% is in the top ten. A history of autoimmune disease or systemic immunosuppression excluded patients. The receptor comes from an adult with an advanced solid tumor such as melanoma, head and neck, liver or kidney cancer. The chain employs TRBV5-1 and TRBJ2-3, with D perhaps matching TRBD1 (5 bases). The sample here was CD4+ or CD8+ T cells sorted from blood, taken in a trial of the OX40 agonist ivuxolimab. CDR3 nucleotide sequence: TGCGCCAGCAGTCAACAACCCCTTAGGGGTTCTAGCACAGATACGCAGTATTTT. As protein: CASSQQPLRGSSTDTQYF. The entire variable domain, with the rest obtained from reference TRBV5-1 and TRBJ2-3, is as follows: KAGVTQTPRYLIKTRGQQVTLSCSPISGHRSVSWYQQTPGQGLQFLFEYFSETQRNKGNFPGRFSGRQFSNSRSEMNVSTLELGDSALYLCASSQQPLRGSSTDTQYFGPGTRLTVL.